This T cell receptor beta chain is from a study of cytotoxic CD8 clonotypes in ibrutinib-treated CLL. Study-wide background: Each sample contained, on average, approximately 230,000 productive templates and 75,000 to 95,000 productive rearrangements.

The CDR3 is 17 residues long. From germline, CDR1 is SGHDN and CDR2 FVKESK. Germline trimming cut 4 bases from V and 3 bases from J; bases unmatched to any gene: 6. TCRdb keeps only in-frame clones here, not all; method: immunoSEQ multiplex PCR. In the table there are about 160,000 clones, more than 75% of which are singletons. Sequences were derived from PBMCs, sampled after 12 months of ibrutinib treatment. The chain carries TRBV14 and TRBJ2-2; 12 bases map to TRBD1. The sequence was collected from a human donor with chronic lymphocytic leukemia. This CDR3 is CASSPGDRGLYTGELFF. The CDR3 DNA reads TGTGCCAGCAGCCCCGGGGACAGGGGGCTTTACACCGGGGAGCTGTTTTTT.